A selection of T cell receptor beta chains follows, all from one sample in a study of response to subunit inactivated influenza vaccine. TCRdb re-derived calls from the RT-PCR reads in MiXCR, one entry per CDR3 protein. Here the sample spans approximately 500,000 distinct CDR3 sequences, approximately 12% being singletons. Specimen: PBMCs from blood, collected about 40 days after vaccination. The receptor set was obtained from a man in his fifties who received an inactivated influenza vaccine. CDR3s include the opening cysteine and the closing phenylalanine or tryptophan. A D gene is named only where the DNA matches it firmly. Expanded clones get a size class; other rows say once, few or many, or leave the size out.

CDR3: CASSAAERYTDTQYF
DNA: TGTGCCAGCAGCGCCGCGGAGCGGTACACAGATACGCAGTATTTT
V: TRBV7-8
J: TRBJ2-3
size: many
D: NA

CDR3: CASSLLPDSTDTQYF
DNA: TGTGCCAGCAGCTTACTACCAGATAGCACAGATACGCAGTATTTT
V: TRBV7-9
J: TRBJ2-3
size: few
D: NA

CDR3: CAISGGSGRSIIAGELFF
DNA: TGTGCCATCAGTGGCGGTAGCGGGAGGTCGATTATCGCCGGGGAGCTGTTTTTT
V: TRBV10-3
J: TRBJ2-2
size: NA
D: TRBD2

CDR3: CSARNPTSSTDTQYF
DNA: TGCAGTGCTAGAAACCCGACCTCTAGCACAGATACGCAGTATTTT
V: TRBV20-1
J: TRBJ2-3
size: NA
D: NA

CDR3: CASSLTSGYEQYF
DNA: TGTGCCAGCAGTTTGACTAGCGGGTACGAGCAGTACTTC
V: TRBV27
J: TRBJ2-7
size: many
D: TRBD2

CDR3: CASSFSPGPYNEQFF
DNA: TGTGCCAGCAGCTTCTCACCGGGACCATACAATGAGCAGTTCTTC
V: TRBV7-8
J: TRBJ2-1
size: few
D: NA

CDR3: CASSPSPLGGPGNTEAFF
DNA: TGCGCCAGCAGTCCGAGTCCACTTGGGGGGCCGGGGAACACTGAAGCTTTCTTT
V: TRBV23-1
J: TRBJ1-1
size: NA
D: NA

CDR3: CASSSNTGPHISYEQYF
DNA: TGTGCCAGCAGCTCGAATACGGGACCCCATATTTCCTACGAGCAGTACTTC
V: TRBV7-9
J: TRBJ2-7
size: NA
D: NA

CDR3: CASSALQARNTEAFF
DNA: TGCGCCAGCAGCGCATTACAGGCCCGGAACACTGAAGCTTTCTTT
V: TRBV5-1
J: TRBJ1-1
size: few
D: NA

CDR3: CSVDYQGDYGYTF
DNA: TGCAGCGTTGATTACCAGGGTGACTATGGCTACACCTTC
V: TRBV29-1
J: TRBJ1-2
size: NA
D: NA

CDR3: CASSRGQVAVRNTEAFF
DNA: TGTGCCAGCAGTCGGGGCCAGGTGGCGGTCCGGAACACTGAAGCTTTCTTT
V: TRBV6-2/TRBV6-3
J: TRBJ1-1
size: few
D: NA

CDR3: CASSQIEWASGYNEQFF
DNA: TGTGCCAGCAGCCAAATCGAGTGGGCTAGCGGTTACAATGAGCAGTTCTTC
V: TRBV7-9
J: TRBJ2-1
size: many
D: TRBD2

CDR3: CSARDTDTQYF
DNA: TGCAGTGCTAGAGATACGGATACGCAGTATTTT
V: TRBV20-1
J: TRBJ2-3
size: once
D: NA

CDR3: CASSYYTRDEQFF
DNA: TGTGCCAGCAGTTACTATACCCGGGACGAGCAGTTCTTC
V: TRBV6-2/TRBV6-3
J: TRBJ2-1
size: NA
D: NA

CDR3: CASSSSREVGETQYF
DNA: TGTGCCAGCAGTTCGTCCAGGGAGGTGGGAGAGACCCAGTACTTC
V: TRBV28
J: TRBJ2-5
size: NA
D: NA

CDR3: CASSPPPGLQETQYF
DNA: TGTGCCAGCAGCCCCCCACCGGGACTTCAAGAGACCCAGTACTTC
V: TRBV11-2
J: TRBJ2-5
size: few
D: NA

CDR3: CASSQGYFRTDTGELFF
DNA: TGTGCCAGCAGCCAAGGCTACTTCAGGACGGACACCGGGGAGCTGTTTTTT
V: TRBV4-2
J: TRBJ2-2
size: NA
D: NA

CDR3: CATSDPGQPGGSGELFF
DNA: TGTGCCACCAGTGACCCGGGACAGCCGGGAGGATCCGGGGAGCTGTTTTTT
V: TRBV24-1
J: TRBJ2-2
size: NA
D: NA

CDR3: CASSYSGAGTNSYEQYF
DNA: TGTGCCAGCAGTTACTCAGGGGCGGGGACAAACTCCTACGAGCAGTACTTC
V: TRBV6-5
J: TRBJ2-7
size: NA
D: NA

CDR3: CSVGPLSGDFYNEQFF
DNA: TGCAGCGTTGGTCCCCTTAGCGGGGACTTCTACAATGAGCAGTTCTTC
V: TRBV29-1
J: TRBJ2-1
size: many
D: TRBD2

CDR3: CASSQDSSPLGNTIYF
DNA: TGCGCCAGCAGCCAAGATTCATCACCTTTGGGAAACACCATATATTTT
V: TRBV4-3
J: TRBJ1-3
size: NA
D: NA

CDR3: CASSYRLATYNEQFF
DNA: TGTGCCAGCAGTTACAGGTTAGCCACATACAATGAGCAGTTCTTC
V: TRBV6-2/TRBV6-3
J: TRBJ2-1
size: few
D: NA

CDR3: CSARGGGRETQYF
DNA: TGCAGTGCTAGAGGGGGGGGCCGAGAGACCCAGTACTTC
V: TRBV20-1
J: TRBJ2-5
size: many
D: NA

CDR3: CASRGIVSLYGYTF
DNA: TGTGCCAGCAGAGGGATCGTATCCCTCTATGGCTACACCTTC
V: TRBV12-3/TRBV12-4
J: TRBJ1-2
size: many
D: NA

CDR3: CARGAYNSPLHF
DNA: TGTGCCAGGGGGGCCTATAATTCACCCCTCCACTTT
V: TRBV2
J: TRBJ1-6
size: NA
D: NA

CDR3: CSVTGAGQLFF
DNA: TGCAGCGTCACAGGAGCCGGGCAGCTGTTTTTT
V: TRBV29-1
J: TRBJ2-2
size: NA
D: NA

CDR3: CAISASGGNLRETQYF
DNA: TGTGCCATCAGTGCTAGCGGGGGGAATCTGCGGGAGACCCAGTACTTC
V: TRBV10-3
J: TRBJ2-5
size: many
D: TRBD2

CDR3: CASSQGPSDSSYEQYF
DNA: TGTGCCAGCAGCCAAGGCCCTAGCGATAGCTCCTACGAGCAGTACTTC
V: TRBV3-1
J: TRBJ2-7
size: few
D: NA

CDR3: CAISRGGEGEQYF
DNA: TGTGCCATCAGCCGAGGGGGGGAAGGCGAGCAGTACTTC
V: TRBV10-3
J: TRBJ2-7
size: few
D: NA

CDR3: CASSVGPQGAEQYF
DNA: TGTGCCAGCAGCGTCGGCCCACAGGGGGCCGAGCAGTACTTC
V: TRBV7-9
J: TRBJ2-7
size: few
D: TRBD1

CDR3: CSAGGGYSNQPQHF
DNA: TGCAGTGCTGGAGGGGGCTATAGCAATCAGCCCCAGCATTTT
V: TRBV20-1
J: TRBJ1-5
size: NA
D: TRBD1

CDR3: CASSPTGTSQNEQFF
DNA: TGTGCCAGCAGCCCAACCGGGACTAGCCAAAATGAGCAGTTCTTC
V: TRBV9
J: TRBJ2-1
size: NA
D: TRBD2

CDR3: CASSWGTNWVYNEQFF
DNA: TGTGCCAGCAGTTGGGGCACCAACTGGGTCTACAATGAGCAGTTCTTC
V: TRBV12-3/TRBV12-4
J: TRBJ2-1
size: NA
D: NA

CDR3: CASTGRGMSSYNEQFF
DNA: TGTGCCAGCACCGGGCGGGGGATGAGCTCCTACAATGAGCAGTTCTTC
V: TRBV6-2/TRBV6-3
J: TRBJ2-1
size: many
D: TRBD2

CDR3: CASARPLNTEAFF
DNA: TGTGCCAGCGCCCGACCGTTGAACACTGAAGCTTTCTTT
V: TRBV12-3/TRBV12-4
J: TRBJ1-1
size: NA
D: NA

CDR3: CASSPGAGHEQFF
DNA: TGCGCCAGCAGCCCCGGGGCGGGGCATGAGCAGTTCTTC
V: TRBV5-1
J: TRBJ2-1
size: few
D: NA

CDR3: CASSLGMGLAGGPPNEQYF
DNA: TGTGCCAGCAGCTTGGGTATGGGACTAGCGGGAGGGCCTCCGAACGAGCAGTACTTC
V: TRBV5-4
J: TRBJ2-7
size: few
D: TRBD2

CDR3: CASSQALAGGSTDTQYF
DNA: TGCGCCAGCAGCCAAGCCCTAGCGGGGGGTAGCACAGATACGCAGTATTTT
V: TRBV4-1
J: TRBJ2-3
size: few
D: TRBD2

CDR3: CASSLTPYRDRLAKNIQYF
DNA: TGTGCCAGCAGCTTAACCCCCTATAGGGACAGACTAGCCAAAAACATTCAGTACTTC
V: TRBV11-2
J: TRBJ2-4
size: NA
D: TRBD1

CDR3: CASSLQSRVIYGYTF
DNA: TGTGCCAGCAGCTTACAGTCGCGCGTTATCTATGGCTACACCTTC
V: TRBV7-2
J: TRBJ1-2
size: NA
D: NA

CDR3: CASSLRGLAGGYTDTQYF
DNA: TGTGCCAGCAGTCTTCGGGGACTAGCGGGGGGGTACACAGATACGCAGTATTTT
V: TRBV28
J: TRBJ2-3
size: few
D: TRBD2

CDR3: CASSLANGGSYEQYF
DNA: TGTGCCAGCAGCTTGGCGAACGGAGGGTCCTACGAGCAGTACTTC
V: TRBV5-6
J: TRBJ2-7
size: many
D: NA

CDR3: CASSLRGVYEQYF
DNA: TGCGCCAGCAGCTTGAGGGGTGTGTACGAGCAGTACTTC
V: TRBV5-1
J: TRBJ2-7
size: few
D: NA

CDR3: CASSQGDSAQETQYF
DNA: TGCGCCAGCAGCCAGGGGGACAGTGCTCAAGAGACCCAGTACTTC
V: TRBV4-3
J: TRBJ2-5
size: NA
D: TRBD1

CDR3: CASSPPRDRGFGELFF
DNA: TGTGCCAGCTCACCACCGAGGGACAGGGGCTTCGGGGAGCTGTTTTTT
V: TRBV18
J: TRBJ2-2
size: few
D: TRBD1

CDR3: CASSLPPGQNTEAFF
DNA: TGTGCCAGCAGTTTACCCCCGGGGCAGAACACTGAAGCTTTCTTT
V: TRBV6-5
J: TRBJ1-1
size: many
D: NA

CDR3: CASSQDNGEGREQFF
DNA: TGTGCCAGCAGCCAAGATAACGGCGAGGGACGGGAGCAGTTCTTC
V: TRBV3-1
J: TRBJ2-1
size: NA
D: NA

CDR3: CSARAGTSFYEQYF
DNA: TGCAGTGCCAGGGCCGGGACTTCATTTTACGAGCAGTACTTC
V: TRBV20-1
J: TRBJ2-7
size: few
D: NA

CDR3: CASSTMNTEAFF
DNA: TGTGCCAGCAGCACCATGAACACTGAAGCTTTCTTT
V: TRBV7-9
J: TRBJ1-1
size: NA
D: NA

CDR3: CSARDWGARTNTQYF
DNA: TGCAGTGCTAGAGACTGGGGGGCCCGAACCAATACGCAGTATTTT
V: TRBV20-1
J: TRBJ2-3
size: NA
D: NA

CDR3: CASSFPSLETQYF
DNA: TGCGCCAGCAGCTTTCCTTCTCTAGAGACCCAGTACTTC
V: TRBV5-1
J: TRBJ2-5
size: NA
D: NA

CDR3: CATSVQASTDTQYF
DNA: TGTGCCACCAGTGTCCAAGCTTCGACAGATACGCAGTATTTT
V: TRBV24-1
J: TRBJ2-3
size: few
D: NA

CDR3: CASSPVTGTGTDTQYF
DNA: TGTGCCAGCTCACCCGTAACCGGGACAGGGACAGATACGCAGTATTTT
V: TRBV18
J: TRBJ2-3
size: many
D: TRBD1

CDR3: CASSQEIPGGREKLFF
DNA: TGCGCCAGCAGCCAAGAAATCCCAGGGGGGCGGGAAAAACTGTTTTTT
V: TRBV4-3
J: TRBJ1-4
size: NA
D: TRBD1

CDR3: CASSLMGQTNTGELFF
DNA: TGTGCCAGCAGCTTAATGGGACAGACTAACACCGGGGAGCTGTTTTTT
V: TRBV7-8
J: TRBJ2-2
size: NA
D: TRBD1